Below are 19 T cell receptor beta chains sequenced from a single sample in a study of cytomegalovirus exposure and HLA in healthy donors. Profiled with immunoSEQ multiplex PCR; TCRdb holds only in-frame clones, not every one. This table has 330,000 or so clones, 70% to 90% appearing once. Sample: PBMCs. The receptor set was obtained from a woman between 18 and 29 years old in good health and CMV-seronegative.

J is TRBJ2-1 and V is TRBV2; maybe TRBD1 (6 bases). The CDR3 has 13 residues. V was cut by 8 bases and J by 4 bases, with 12 bases left in between. Germline CDR1 and CDR2: SNHLY and FYNNEI. The CDR3, as DNA: TGTGCCAGCGGAAGGGACATTTACAATGAGCAGTTCTTC. The encoded protein is CASGRDIYNEQFF.

This chain uses TRBV19 with TRBJ1-2, with TRBD1 matching 9 bases. The germline CDR1 and CDR2 sequences are LNHDA and SQIVND (reference sequence). V shed 3 bases, J shed 4 bases, and the junction held 3 bases outside the gene matches. The CDR3 is made up of 14 amino acids. The CDR3 nucleotides read TGTGCCAGTAGTATCCAGGACAGGGGCTATGGCTACACCTTC. This gives the protein CASSIQDRGYGYTF.

The chain combines TRBV9 with TRBJ2-7; possibly TRBD1 for D (6 bases). The V end lost 4 bases, the J end lost 7 bases, and 18 bases lay between the germline ends. The CDR3 consists of 14 residues. Germline V gene lookup returns CDR1 SGDLS and CDR2 YYNGEE. CDR3 coding DNA: TGTGCCAGCAGCTCTGACTTCAGGGGTGGAGAGCAGTACTTC. This translates into CASSSDFRGGEQYF.

Ten or more counts support this clone. The chain joins TRBV28 to TRBJ2-7; perhaps TRBD1 as D (6 bases). V was cut by 8 bases and J by 0 bases, with 17 bases left in between. The germline CDR1 and CDR2 sequences are MDHEN and SYDVKM. The CDR3 is made up of 15 amino acids. CDR3 DNA: TGTGCCAGCCGTCTCAGGGGTGGGAGCTCCTACGAGCAGTACTTC. Translated: CASRLRGGSSYEQYF.

The chain links TRBV7-3 to TRBJ2-3, with D possibly being TRBD1 (8 bases). This CDR3 has 16 amino acids. Trimming removed 5 bases from V and 4 bases from J, with 19 bases in between. CDR1 and CDR2 from the germline V gene are SGHTA and FQGTGA. The CDR3 bases are TGTGCCAGCAGCCTCGACAGGGGAGGGGTCCCAGATACGCAGTATTTT. Residues: CASSLDRGGVPDTQYF.

This rearrangement joins TRBV28 to TRBJ2-1; D possibly corresponds to TRBD1 (6 bases). V lost 4 bases, J lost 5 bases, and 18 bases lay in between. The CDR3 extends over 16 amino acids. Germline lookup yields CDR1 MDHEN and CDR2 SYDVKM. The CDR3 loop is CASSSAGAGEHNEQFF. The CDR3 bases are TGTGCCAGCAGTTCAGCCGGGGCAGGGGAGCACAATGAGCAGTTCTTC.

V and J are TRBV19 and TRBJ2-7; 7 bases are a match to TRBD1. CDR3 size: 15 residues. The V and J ends lost 5 bases and 4 bases, in that order; junction bases with no gene match: 11. Germline V lookup: CDR1 LNHDA, CDR2 SQIVND (reference sequence). The CDR3 DNA reads as TGTGCCAGTAGTGAGCCGGGACAGAAAGTTTACGAGCAGTACTTC. Translation: CASSEPGQKVYEQYF.

The genes are TRBV20-1 and TRBJ2-3; 8 bases are a match to TRBD1. CDR1 is DFQATT, CDR2 SNEGSKA, per germline (reference sequence). The CDR3 has 11 amino acids. With 6 bases clipped from V and 9 bases from J, the junction kept 5 bases outside the gene matches. The CDR3 is CSALRTGTQYF. CDR3 nucleotide sequence: TGCAGTGCACTGAGGACAGGGACGCAGTATTTT.

V usage is TRBV5-4 and J usage is TRBJ1-3, with D unclear. CDR3 size: 14 residues. The V and J ends lost 4 bases and 4 bases respectively, with 12 bases between them. Germline assignment: CDR1 SGHNT and CDR2 YYREEE (reference sequence). CDR3 sequence: CASSRSGDGNTIYF. As DNA, the CDR3 is TGTGCCAGCAGCCGATCGGGTGACGGAAACACCATATATTTT.

V is TRBV27 and J is TRBJ2-3; D might be TRBD2 (5 bases). V dropped 1 base and J dropped 0 bases, with 11 bases sitting between them. CDR1 and CDR2 from the germline V gene are MNHEY and SMNVEV (reference sequence). The CDR3 is 16 residues long. The CDR3 region is CASSLWPSGSTDTQYF. DNA of the CDR3: TGTGCCAGCAGTTTATGGCCAAGCGGTAGCACAGATACGCAGTATTTT.

V is TRBV27 and J is TRBJ2-7; 10 bases line up with TRBD1. J lost 6 bases, V lost 4 bases, and 9 bases had no gene match. The CDR3 is made up of 15 amino acids. From germline, CDR1 is MNHEY and CDR2 SMNVEV (reference sequence). The CDR3: CASSSTAGTGAEQYF. CDR3 DNA: TGTGCCAGCAGTTCCACCGCGGGGACAGGGGCCGAGCAGTACTTC.

The CDR3 DNA sequence: TGTGCCAGCAGTTACGGCGGGAAGTACGAGCAGTACTTC. Its protein product is CASSYGGKYEQYF. V usage is TRBV6-5 and J usage is TRBJ2-7, with a weak D call TRBD2 (6 bases). This CDR3 is built from 13 residues. Germline values: CDR1 MNHEY, CDR2 SVGAGI. V gave up 2 bases and J gave up 4 bases, with 9 bases separating them.

The DNA of the CDR3 is TGCAGCGTTGAAGGAGGGGGGGTTTTAGAGACCCAGTACTTC. Amino acid sequence: CSVEGGGVLETQYF. The chain employs TRBV29-1 and TRBJ2-5; TRBD2 is a possible D gene (7 bases). Germline-derived CDR1 and CDR2 are SQVTM and ANQGSEA. This CDR3 has 14 residues. V was pared by 1 base and J by 4 bases, with 13 bases between.

The V call is TRBV7-9, the J call TRBJ2-2; 7 bases align to TRBD1. Germline values: CDR1 SEHNR, CDR2 FQNEAQ (reference sequence). The CDR3 has 15 residues. V was pared by 5 bases and J by 2 bases, with 5 bases of the junction left unmatched. The CDR3 bases are TGTGCCAGCAGCGTAGGGACAGTTAACACCGGGGAGCTGTTTTTT. This codes for CASSVGTVNTGELFF.

The chain employs TRBV29-1 and TRBJ1-4; 7 bases fit TRBD1. This CDR3 spans 13 amino acids. V was clipped by 7 bases and J by 5 bases; unmatched bases: 7. The germline V gene has CDR1 SQVTM and CDR2 ANQGSEA. The CDR3 DNA reads as TGCAGCGGACGGGACAGATCGAATGAAAAACTGTTTTTT. It specifies CSGRDRSNEKLFF.

The rearrangement links TRBV28 to TRBJ2-1; TRBD2 agrees at 7 bases. The CDR3 is 17 residues long. The germline V gene encodes CDR1 MDHEN and CDR2 SYDVKM. Germline trimming cut 5 bases from V and 0 bases from J; bases unmatched to any gene: 10. CDR3 sequence reads: CASSKLLAASSYNEQFF. As DNA, the CDR3 is TGTGCCAGCAGTAAACTCCTAGCGGCTAGCTCCTACAATGAGCAGTTCTTC.

The chain combines TRBV7-6 with TRBJ2-1, with 8 nucleotides matching TRBD1. The junction had 8 bases not matched to a gene; V was cut back by 3 bases and J by 7 bases. The germline gives CDR1 SGHVS, CDR2 FNYEAQ. This CDR3 has 15 residues. The CDR3 sequence: CASSLDDRGRNEQFF. CDR3 nucleotide sequence: TGTGCCAGCAGCTTGGACGACAGGGGAAGGAATGAGCAGTTCTTC. The full variable domain, rest sourced from reference TRBV7-6 and TRBJ2-1, is GAGVSQSPRYKVTKRGQDVALRCDPISGHVSLYWYRQALGQGPEFLTYFNYEAQQDKSGLPNDRFSAERPEGSISTLTIQRTEQRDSAMYRCASSLDDRGRNEQFFGPGTRLTVL.

V and J are TRBV9 and TRBJ2-7; 7 bases agree with TRBD2. Losses at the gene ends were 0 bases for V and 1 base for J; bases not matched to a gene: 7. The CDR3 totals 16 residues. Germline V lookup: CDR1 SGDLS, CDR2 YYNGEE. The CDR3 DNA reads as TGTGCCAGCAGCGTAGGAGGCCTAGCGGTGTCCTACGAGCAGTACTTC. Translated: CASSVGGLAVSYEQYF.

The CDR3 loop is CATSRDQGFVPQHF. The CDR3 DNA reads as TGTGCCACCAGCAGAGATCAGGGCTTCGTACCCCAGCATTTT. The chain recombines TRBV15 with TRBJ1-5, with D possibly matching TRBD1 (5 bases). Trimming removed 0 bases at V and 10 bases at J, with 13 bases between. The CDR3 consists of 14 residues. Germline V gives CDR1 LNHNV, CDR2 YYDKDF (reference sequence).